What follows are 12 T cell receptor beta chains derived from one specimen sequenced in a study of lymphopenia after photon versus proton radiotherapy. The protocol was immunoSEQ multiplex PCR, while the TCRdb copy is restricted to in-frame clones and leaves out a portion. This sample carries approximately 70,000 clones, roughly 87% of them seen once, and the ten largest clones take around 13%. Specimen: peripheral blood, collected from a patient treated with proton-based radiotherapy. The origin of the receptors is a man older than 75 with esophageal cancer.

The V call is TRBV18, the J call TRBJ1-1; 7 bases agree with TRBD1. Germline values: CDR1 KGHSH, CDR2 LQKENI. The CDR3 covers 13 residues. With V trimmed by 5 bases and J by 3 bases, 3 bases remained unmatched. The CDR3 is CASSAGGDTEAFF. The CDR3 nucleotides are TGTGCCAGCTCAGCAGGGGGGGACACTGAAGCTTTCTTT.

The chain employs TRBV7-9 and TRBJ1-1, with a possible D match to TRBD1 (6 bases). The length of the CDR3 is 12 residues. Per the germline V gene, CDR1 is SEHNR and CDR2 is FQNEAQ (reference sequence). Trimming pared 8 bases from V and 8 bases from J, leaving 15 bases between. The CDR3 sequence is CASSRGRPEAFF. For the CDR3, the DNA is TGTGCCAGCTCCAGGGGTCGACCCGAAGCTTTCTTT. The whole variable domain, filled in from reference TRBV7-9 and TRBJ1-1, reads DTGVSQNPRHKITKRGQNVTFRCDPISEHNRLYWYRQTLGQGPEFLTYFQNEAQLEKSRLLSDRFSAERPKGSFSTLEIQRTEQGDSAMYLCASSRGRPEAFFGQGTRLTVV.

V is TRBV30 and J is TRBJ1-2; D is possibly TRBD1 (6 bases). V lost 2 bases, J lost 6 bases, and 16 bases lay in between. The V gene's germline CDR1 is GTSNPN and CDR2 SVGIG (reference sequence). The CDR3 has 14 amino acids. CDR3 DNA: TGTGCCTGGAGTTTAAAACAGGGAGGGGATGGCTACACCTTC. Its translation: CAWSLKQGGDGYTF.

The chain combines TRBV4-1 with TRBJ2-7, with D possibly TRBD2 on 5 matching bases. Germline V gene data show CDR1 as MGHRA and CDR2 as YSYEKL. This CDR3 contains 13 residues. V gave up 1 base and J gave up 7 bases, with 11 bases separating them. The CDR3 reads CASSQVGLREQYF. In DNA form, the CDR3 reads TGCGCCAGCAGCCAAGTAGGACTGAGGGAGCAGTACTTC.

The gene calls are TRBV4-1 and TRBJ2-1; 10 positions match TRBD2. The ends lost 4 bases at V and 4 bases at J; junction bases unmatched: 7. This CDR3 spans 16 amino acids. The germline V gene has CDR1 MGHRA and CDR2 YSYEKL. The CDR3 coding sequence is TGCGCCAGCAGCCCCATGGGACTAGCGAGATACAATGAGCAGTTCTTC. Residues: CASSPMGLARYNEQFF.

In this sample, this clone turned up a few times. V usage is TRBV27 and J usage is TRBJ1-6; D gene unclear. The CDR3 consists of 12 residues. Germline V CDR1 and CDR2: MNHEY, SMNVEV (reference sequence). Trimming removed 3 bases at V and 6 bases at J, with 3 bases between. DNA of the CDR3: TGTGCCAGCAGTTTCCCTAATTCACCCCTCCACTTT. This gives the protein CASSFPNSPLHF.

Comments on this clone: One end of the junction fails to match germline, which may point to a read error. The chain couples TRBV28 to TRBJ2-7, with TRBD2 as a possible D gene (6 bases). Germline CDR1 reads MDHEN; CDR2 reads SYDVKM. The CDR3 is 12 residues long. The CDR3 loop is CVSSLNGREQYF. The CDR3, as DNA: TGTGTCAGCAGTTTAAATGGGAGGGAGCAGTACTTC. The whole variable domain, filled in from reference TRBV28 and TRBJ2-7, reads DVKVTQSSRYLVKRTGEKVFLECVQDMDHENMFWYRQDPGLGLRLIYFSYDVKMKEKGDIPEGYSVSREKKERFSLILESASTNQTSMYLCVSSLNGREQYFGPGTRLTVT.

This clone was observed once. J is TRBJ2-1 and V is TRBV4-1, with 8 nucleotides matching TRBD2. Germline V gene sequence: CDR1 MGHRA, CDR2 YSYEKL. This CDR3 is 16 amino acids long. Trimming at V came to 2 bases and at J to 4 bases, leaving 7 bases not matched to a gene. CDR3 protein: CASSQLGLAAYNEQFF. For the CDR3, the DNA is TGCGCCAGCAGCCAACTAGGACTAGCAGCTTACAATGAGCAGTTCTTC.

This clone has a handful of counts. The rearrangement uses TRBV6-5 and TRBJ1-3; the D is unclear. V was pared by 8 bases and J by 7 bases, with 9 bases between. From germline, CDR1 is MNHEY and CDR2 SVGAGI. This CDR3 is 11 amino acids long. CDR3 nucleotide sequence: TGTGCCAGCGGGTTTGCGAACACCATATATTTT. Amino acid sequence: CASGFANTIYF.

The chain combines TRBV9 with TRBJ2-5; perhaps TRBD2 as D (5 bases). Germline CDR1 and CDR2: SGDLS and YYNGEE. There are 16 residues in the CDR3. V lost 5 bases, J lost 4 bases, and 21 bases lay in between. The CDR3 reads CASSLGVGTLGETQYF. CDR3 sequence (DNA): TGTGCCAGCAGTCTCGGGGTGGGTACTTTGGGAGAGACCCAGTACTTC.

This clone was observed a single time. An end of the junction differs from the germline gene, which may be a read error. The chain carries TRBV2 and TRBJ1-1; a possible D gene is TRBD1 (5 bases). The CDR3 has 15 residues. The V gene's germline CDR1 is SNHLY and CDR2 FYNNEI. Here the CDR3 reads CASREETVYNTEAFF. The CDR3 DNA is TGTGCCAGCAGAGAAGAGACAGTTTATAACACTGAAGCTTTCTTT.

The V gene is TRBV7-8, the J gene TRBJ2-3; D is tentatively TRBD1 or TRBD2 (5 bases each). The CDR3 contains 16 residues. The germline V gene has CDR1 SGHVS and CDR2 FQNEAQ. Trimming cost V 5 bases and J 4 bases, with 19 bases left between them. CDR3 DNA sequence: TGTGCCAGCAGCCCAGGGACGATTGGTCGCGCAGATACGCAGTATTTT. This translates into CASSPGTIGRADTQYF.